This T cell receptor beta chain derives from a study of regulatory T cells in long-lasting Graves disease. This clonotype was counted only a few times. Construction of TCR beta libraries relied on iRepertoire HTBI primers and on Arm-PCR targeting CDR3 regions. One entry per CDR3 protein results from TCRdb running MiXCR on the multiplex PCR reads. The sample records 440,000 or so distinct CDR3 sequences, more than 13% being singletons. The CDR3 covers 15 residues. V was clipped by 5 bases and J by 12 bases; unmatched bases: 13. Germline lookup yields CDR1 MNHNS and CDR2 SASEGT. As to time point: newly diagnosed GD, antithyroid drugs for less than 3 months. The TCR library was made from RNA that had been extracted from PBMCs in TRIzol. The same sample was also studied in work on T cells in Graves' hyperthyroidism and ophthalmopathy. That paper adds: The HTBI primer set was used in a first-round RT-PCR of the TCR CDR3. Ophthalmopathy stood apart from stable hyperthyroidism in a 13 V-J model.

The source material was peripheral blood mononuclear cells (PBMCs), sampled at new diagnosis, from a patient treated with antithyroid drugs. The rearrangement links TRBV6-1 to TRBJ1-2, with TRBD1 matching over 12 bases. The receptor comes from a young woman with Graves disease. The CDR3 nucleotides read TGTGCCAGCAGTCGACCGGGACAGGGGGCGCAGATCGACACCTTC. Protein product: CASSRPGQGAQIDTF.